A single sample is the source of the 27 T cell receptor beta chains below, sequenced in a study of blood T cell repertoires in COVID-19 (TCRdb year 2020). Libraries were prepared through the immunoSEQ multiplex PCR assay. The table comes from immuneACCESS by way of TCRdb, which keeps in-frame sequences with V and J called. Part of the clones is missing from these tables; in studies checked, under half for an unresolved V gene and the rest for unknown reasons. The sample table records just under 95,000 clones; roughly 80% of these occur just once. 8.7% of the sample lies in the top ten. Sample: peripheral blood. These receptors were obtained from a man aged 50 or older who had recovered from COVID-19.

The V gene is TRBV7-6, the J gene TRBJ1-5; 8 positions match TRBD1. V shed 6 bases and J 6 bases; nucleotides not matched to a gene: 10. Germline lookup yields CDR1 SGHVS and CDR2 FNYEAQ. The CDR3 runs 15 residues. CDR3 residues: CASSPTGTGSQPQHF. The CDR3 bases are TGTGCCAGCAGTCCGACCGGGACAGGCTCTCAGCCCCAGCATTTT. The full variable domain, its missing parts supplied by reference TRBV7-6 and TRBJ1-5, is GAGVSQSPRYKVTKRGQDVALRCDPISGHVSLYWYRQALGQGPEFLTYFNYEAQQDKSGLPNDRFSAERPEGSISTLTIQRTEQRDSAMYRCASSPTGTGSQPQHFGDGTRLSIL.

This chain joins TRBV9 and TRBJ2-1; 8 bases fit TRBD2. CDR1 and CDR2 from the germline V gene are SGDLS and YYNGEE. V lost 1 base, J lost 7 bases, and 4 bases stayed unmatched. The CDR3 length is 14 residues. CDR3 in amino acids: CASSVSGGRNEQFF. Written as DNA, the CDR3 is TGTGCCAGCAGCGTAAGCGGGGGAAGGAATGAGCAGTTCTTC.

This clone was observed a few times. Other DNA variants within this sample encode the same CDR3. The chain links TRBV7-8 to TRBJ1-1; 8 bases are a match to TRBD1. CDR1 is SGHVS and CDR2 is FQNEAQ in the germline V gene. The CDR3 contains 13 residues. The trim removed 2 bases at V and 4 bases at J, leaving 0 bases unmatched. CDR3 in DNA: TGTGCCAGCAGCTTAACAGGGGGCACTGAAGCTTTCTTT. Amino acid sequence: CASSLTGGTEAFF.

The CDR3 nucleotides are TGTGCCAGCAGTGAAAGGCCATCCGGGAGGGCCACTGAAGCTTTCTTT. Translated: CASSERPSGRATEAFF. The V gene is TRBV2, the J gene TRBJ1-1; D is uncertain. Between the trimmed V and J ends, which lost 2 bases and 4 bases, there was a span of 17 bases. Germline CDR1 and CDR2: SNHLY and FYNNEI. CDR3 length equals 16 residues.

The CDR3 reads CASSLSTGKDTQYF. The DNA for the CDR3 is TGTGCCAGCAGCTTATCAACAGGGAAAGATACGCAGTATTTT. The chain employs TRBV11-1 and TRBJ2-3; possibly TRBD1 for D (6 bases). Trimming removed 2 bases from V and 5 bases from J, with 11 bases in between. CDR3 length: 14 amino acids. CDR1 SGHAT and CDR2 FQDESV come from the germline V gene (reference sequence).

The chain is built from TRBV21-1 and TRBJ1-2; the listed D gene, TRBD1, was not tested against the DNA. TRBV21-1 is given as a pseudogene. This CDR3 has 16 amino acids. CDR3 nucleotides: TGTGCCAGCAGCAAAAAGTGTCTTGGGCAGTTCTATGGCTACACCTTC. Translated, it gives CASSKKCLGQFYGYTF.

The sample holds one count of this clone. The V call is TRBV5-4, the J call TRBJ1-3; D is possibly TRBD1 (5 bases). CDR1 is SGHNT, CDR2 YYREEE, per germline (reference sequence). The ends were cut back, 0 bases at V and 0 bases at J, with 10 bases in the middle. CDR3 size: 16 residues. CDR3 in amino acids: CASSLVGGSSGNTIYF. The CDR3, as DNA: TGTGCCAGCAGCTTGGTCGGGGGGAGCTCTGGAAACACCATATATTTT.

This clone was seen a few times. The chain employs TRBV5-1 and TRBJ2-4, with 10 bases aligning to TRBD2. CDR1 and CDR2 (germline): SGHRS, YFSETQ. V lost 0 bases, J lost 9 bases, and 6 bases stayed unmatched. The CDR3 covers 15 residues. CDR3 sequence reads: CASSLAGTSESIQYF. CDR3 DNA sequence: TGCGCCAGCAGCTTGGCCGGGACTAGCGAAAGCATTCAGTACTTC. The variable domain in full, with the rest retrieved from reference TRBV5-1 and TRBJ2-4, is KAGVTQTPRYLIKTRGQQVTLSCSPISGHRSVSWYQQTPGQGLQFLFEYFSETQRNKGNFPGRFSGRQFSNSRSEMNVSTLELGDSALYLCASSLAGTSESIQYFGAGTRLSVL.

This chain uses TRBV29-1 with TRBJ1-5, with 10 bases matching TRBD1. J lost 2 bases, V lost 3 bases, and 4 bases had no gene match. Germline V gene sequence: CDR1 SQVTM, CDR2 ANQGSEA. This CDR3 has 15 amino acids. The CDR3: CSVESGTGGNQPQHF. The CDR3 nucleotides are TGCAGCGTTGAGTCCGGGACAGGGGGCAATCAGCCCCAGCATTTT.

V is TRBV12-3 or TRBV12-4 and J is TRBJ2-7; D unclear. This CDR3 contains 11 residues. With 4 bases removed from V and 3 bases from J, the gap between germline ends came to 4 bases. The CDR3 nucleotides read TGTGCCAGCAGTTCCATCTACGAGCAGTACTTC. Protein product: CASSSIYEQYF.

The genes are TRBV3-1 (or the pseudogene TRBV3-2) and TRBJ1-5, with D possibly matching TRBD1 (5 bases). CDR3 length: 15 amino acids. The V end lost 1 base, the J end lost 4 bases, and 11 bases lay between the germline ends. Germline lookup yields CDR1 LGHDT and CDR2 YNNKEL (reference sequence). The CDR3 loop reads CASSQGQGINQPQHF. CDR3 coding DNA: TGTGCCAGCAGCCAAGGGCAGGGCATAAATCAGCCCCAGCATTTT.

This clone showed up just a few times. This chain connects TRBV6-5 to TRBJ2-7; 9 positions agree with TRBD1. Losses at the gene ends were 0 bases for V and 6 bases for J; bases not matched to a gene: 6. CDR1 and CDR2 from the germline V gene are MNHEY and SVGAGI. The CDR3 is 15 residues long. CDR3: CASSYSRTGVGEQYF. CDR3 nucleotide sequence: TGTGCCAGCAGTTACTCTAGGACAGGGGTGGGCGAGCAGTACTTC.

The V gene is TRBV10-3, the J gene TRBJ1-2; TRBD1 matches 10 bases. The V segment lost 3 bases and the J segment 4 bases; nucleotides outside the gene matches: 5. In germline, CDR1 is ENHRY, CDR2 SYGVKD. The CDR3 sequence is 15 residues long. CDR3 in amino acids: CAISDGTGAGYGYTF. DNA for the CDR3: TGTGCCATCAGTGATGGGACAGGGGCGGGCTATGGCTACACCTTC.

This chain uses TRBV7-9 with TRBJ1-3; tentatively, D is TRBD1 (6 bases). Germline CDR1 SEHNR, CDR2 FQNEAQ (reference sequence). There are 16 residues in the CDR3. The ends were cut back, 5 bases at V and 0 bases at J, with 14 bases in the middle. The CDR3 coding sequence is TGTGCCAGCAGCACGGCGACAGGTCTCTCTGGAAACACCATATATTTT. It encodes CASSTATGLSGNTIYF.

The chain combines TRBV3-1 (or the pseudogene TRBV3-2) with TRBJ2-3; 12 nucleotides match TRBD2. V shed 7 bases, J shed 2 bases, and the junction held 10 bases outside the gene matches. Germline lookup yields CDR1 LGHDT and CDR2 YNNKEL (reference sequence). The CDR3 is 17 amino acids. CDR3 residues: CASTKGRLAGATDTQYF. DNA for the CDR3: TGTGCCAGCACAAAGGGGAGACTAGCGGGAGCCACAGATACGCAGTATTTT.

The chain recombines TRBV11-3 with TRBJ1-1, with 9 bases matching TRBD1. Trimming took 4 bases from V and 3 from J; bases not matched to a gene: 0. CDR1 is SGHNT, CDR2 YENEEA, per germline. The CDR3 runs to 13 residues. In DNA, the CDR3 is TGTGCCAGCAGCTGGACAGGGGACACTGAAGCTTTCTTT. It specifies CASSWTGDTEAFF.

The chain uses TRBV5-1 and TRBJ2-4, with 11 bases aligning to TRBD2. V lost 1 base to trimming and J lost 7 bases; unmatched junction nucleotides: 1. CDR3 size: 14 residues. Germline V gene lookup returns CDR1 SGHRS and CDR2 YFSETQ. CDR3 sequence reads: CASSLTSGSNIQYF. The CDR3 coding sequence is TGCGCCAGCAGCTTGACTAGCGGGAGTAACATTCAGTACTTC.

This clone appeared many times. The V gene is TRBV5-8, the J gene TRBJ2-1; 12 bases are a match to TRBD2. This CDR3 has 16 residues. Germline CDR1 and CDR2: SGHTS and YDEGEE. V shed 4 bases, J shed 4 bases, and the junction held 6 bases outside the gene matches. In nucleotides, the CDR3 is TGTGCCAGCAGCCGGACTAGCGGGACTAGGTACAATGAGCAGTTCTTC. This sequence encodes CASSRTSGTRYNEQFF.

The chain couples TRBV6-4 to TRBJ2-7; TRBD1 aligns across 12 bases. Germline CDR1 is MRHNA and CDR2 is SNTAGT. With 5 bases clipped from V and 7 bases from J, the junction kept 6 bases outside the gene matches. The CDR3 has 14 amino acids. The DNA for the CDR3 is TGTGCCAGCAGTCCCGGGACAGGGGGCCAAGAGCAGTACTTC. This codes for CASSPGTGGQEQYF.

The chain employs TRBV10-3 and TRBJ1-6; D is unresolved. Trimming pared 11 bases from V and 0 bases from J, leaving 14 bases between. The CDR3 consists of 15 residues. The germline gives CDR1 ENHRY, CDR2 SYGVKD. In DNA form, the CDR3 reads TGTGCCTCTCAAGAGGGAAGCTCCTATAATTCACCCCTCCACTTT. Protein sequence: CASQEGSSYNSPLHF.

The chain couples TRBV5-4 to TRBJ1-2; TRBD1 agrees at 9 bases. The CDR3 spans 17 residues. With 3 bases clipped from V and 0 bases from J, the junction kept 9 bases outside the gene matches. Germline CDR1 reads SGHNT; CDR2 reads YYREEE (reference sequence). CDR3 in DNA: TGTGCCAGCAGCTCCCTGGACAGGGGACTAACTAACTATGGCTACACCTTC. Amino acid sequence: CASSSLDRGLTNYGYTF.

CDR3 residues: CASSDRVGTEAFF. The CDR3, as DNA: TGTGCCAGCAGCGACAGGGTTGGCACTGAAGCTTTCTTT. The V gene is TRBV2, the J gene TRBJ1-1; 7 positions match TRBD1. This CDR3 contains 13 residues. V dropped 6 bases and J dropped 4; count of bases not matched to a gene: 5. Germline V gene data show CDR1 as SNHLY and CDR2 as FYNNEI.

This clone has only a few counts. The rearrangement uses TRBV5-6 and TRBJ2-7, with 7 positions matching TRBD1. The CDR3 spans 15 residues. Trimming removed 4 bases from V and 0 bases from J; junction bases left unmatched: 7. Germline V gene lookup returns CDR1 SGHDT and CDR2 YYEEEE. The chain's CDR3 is CASSPRQGNSYEQYF. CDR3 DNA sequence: TGTGCCAGCAGCCCCAGACAGGGCAACTCCTACGAGCAGTACTTC.

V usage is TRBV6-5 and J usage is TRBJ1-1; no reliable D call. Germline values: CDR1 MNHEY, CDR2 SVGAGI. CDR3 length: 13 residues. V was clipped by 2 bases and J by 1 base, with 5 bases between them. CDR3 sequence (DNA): TGTGCCAGCAGTTACGCGCAGAACACTGAAGCTTTCTTT. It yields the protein CASSYAQNTEAFF.

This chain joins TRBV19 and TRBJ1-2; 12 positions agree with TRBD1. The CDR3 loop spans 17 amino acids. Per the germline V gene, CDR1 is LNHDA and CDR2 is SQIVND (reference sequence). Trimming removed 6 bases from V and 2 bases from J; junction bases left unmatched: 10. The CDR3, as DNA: TGTGCCAGTAGCCCCCAGACCGGGACAGGGGGCAACTATGGCTACACCTTC. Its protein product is CASSPQTGTGGNYGYTF.

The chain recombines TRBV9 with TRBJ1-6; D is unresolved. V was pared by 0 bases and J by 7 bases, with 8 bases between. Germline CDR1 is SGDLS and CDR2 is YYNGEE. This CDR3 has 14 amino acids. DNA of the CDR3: TGTGCCAGCAGCGTAGTACCCGGGAATTCACCCCTCCACTTT. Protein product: CASSVVPGNSPLHF.

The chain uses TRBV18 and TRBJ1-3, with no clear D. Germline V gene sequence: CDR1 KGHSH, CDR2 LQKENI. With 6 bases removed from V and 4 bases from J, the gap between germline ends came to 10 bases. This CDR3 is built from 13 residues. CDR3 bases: TGTGCCAGCTCCGGCGGGAACGGAAACACCATATATTTT. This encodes CASSGGNGNTIYF.